The T cell receptor (beta chain) described here comes from a study of T cell responses to AZD1222 COVID-19 vaccine. At the level of the study: Second-dose intervals of approximately 4 or approximately 12 weeks were pooled.

The CDR3 totals 17 residues. The protocol was immunoSEQ multiplex PCR, while the TCRdb copy is restricted to in-frame clones and leaves out a portion. Here the sample spans tens of thousands of clones, around 84% being singletons. As to this clone: Its antigen is as yet unknown.

General study findings and limits: Spike-specific TCRs gained breadth and depth after people received two AZD1222 doses. In a largely white British group with more females than males, clonal diversity was possibly underestimated.

The clonotype originates from an adult in good health. Sequenced material: peripheral blood, taken on day 0 of AZD1222 vaccination. The chain combines TRBV12-2 with TRBJ2-7; the table gives TRBD1 as D, unverified against the DNA. TRBV12-2 is labeled a pseudogene. Here the CDR3 reads CASRPKLGQMSSYEQYF. As DNA, the CDR3 is TGTGCAAGTCGCCCTAAGCTCGGACAGATGAGCTCCTACGAGCAGTACTTC.